Sequencing of this T cell receptor beta chain was carried out in a study of T cells in Graves' hyperthyroidism and ophthalmopathy. V gave up 5 bases and J gave up 3 bases, with 14 bases separating them. This CDR3 has 15 residues. Per germline, CDR1 SGHAT and CDR2 FQNNGV. TCR beta CDR3 regions were amplified from RNA transcripts. The TCR CDR3 first-round RT-PCR relied on the HTBI primer set. Using its own MiXCR run on the multiplex PCR reads, TCRdb lists one record per CDR3 protein. The sample consists of a few hundred thousand distinct CDR3 sequences, 15% to 17% of them appearing once. The rearrangement links TRBV11-2 to TRBJ2-1; D is unclear. The source of this sequence is a young woman with Graves' hyperthyroidism. Sequences were obtained from blood. This CDR3 reads CASSPRSRDYNEQFF. DNA for the CDR3: TGTGCCAGCAGCCCACGGTCGCGCGACTACAATGAGCAGTTCTTC.